A single count supports the clone carrying this T cell receptor (beta chain). Data came from immunoSEQ multiplex PCR; TCRdb stores just in-frame clones and leaves some out. Seen here are over 60,000 clones, around 93% observed once, and the top ten hold approximately 0.27%. The germline V gene has CDR1 MDHEN and CDR2 SYDVKM. The CDR3 loop spans 18 amino acids. Trimming at V came to 6 bases and at J to 0 bases, leaving 6 bases not matched to a gene. This record belongs to a study of technical replicates of blood from a few donors. The receptor was derived from a human donor in good health. The chain carries TRBV28 and TRBJ2-6; 12 nucleotides match TRBD2. Specimen: T cells isolated from PBMCs. The CDR3 DNA follows: TGTGCCAGCAGACGGAGGACTAGCGGGACCTCTGGGGCCAACGTCCTGACTTTC. This encodes CASRRRTSGTSGANVLTF.